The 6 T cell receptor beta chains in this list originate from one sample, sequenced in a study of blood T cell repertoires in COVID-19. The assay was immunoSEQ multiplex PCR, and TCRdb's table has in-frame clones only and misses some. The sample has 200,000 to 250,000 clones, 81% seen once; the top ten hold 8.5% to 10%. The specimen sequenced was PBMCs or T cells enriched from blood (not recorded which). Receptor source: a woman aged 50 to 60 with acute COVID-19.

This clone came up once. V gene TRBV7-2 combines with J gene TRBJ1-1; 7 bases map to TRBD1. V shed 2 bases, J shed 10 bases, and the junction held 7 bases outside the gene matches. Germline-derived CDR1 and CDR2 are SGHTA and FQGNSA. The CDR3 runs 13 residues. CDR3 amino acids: CASSLKRDSGAFF. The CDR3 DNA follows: TGTGCCAGCAGCTTAAAACGGGACAGCGGAGCTTTCTTT.

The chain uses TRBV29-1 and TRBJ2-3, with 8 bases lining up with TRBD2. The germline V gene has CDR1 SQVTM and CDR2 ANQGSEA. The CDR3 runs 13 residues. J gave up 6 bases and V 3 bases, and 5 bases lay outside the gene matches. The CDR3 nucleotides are TGCAGCGTTGAGGGGACTAGGATCGATACGCAGTATTTT. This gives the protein CSVEGTRIDTQYF.

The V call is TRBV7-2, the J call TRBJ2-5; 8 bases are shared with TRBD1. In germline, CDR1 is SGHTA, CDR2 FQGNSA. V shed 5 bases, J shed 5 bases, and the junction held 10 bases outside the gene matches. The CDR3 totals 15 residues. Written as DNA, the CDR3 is TGTGCCAGCAGCCCCCAGACAGGGGAAAGGGAGACCCAGTACTTC. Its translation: CASSPQTGERETQYF.

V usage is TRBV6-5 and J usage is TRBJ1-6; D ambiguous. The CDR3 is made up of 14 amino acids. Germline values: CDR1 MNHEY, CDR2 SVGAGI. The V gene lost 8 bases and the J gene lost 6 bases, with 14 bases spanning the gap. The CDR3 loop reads CASAPGDFNSPLHF. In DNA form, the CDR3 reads TGTGCCAGCGCTCCCGGGGATTTTAATTCACCCCTCCACTTT.

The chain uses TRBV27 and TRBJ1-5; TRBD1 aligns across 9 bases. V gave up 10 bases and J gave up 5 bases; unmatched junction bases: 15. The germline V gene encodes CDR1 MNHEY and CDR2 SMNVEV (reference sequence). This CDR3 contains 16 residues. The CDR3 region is CATARPDRGRDQPQHF. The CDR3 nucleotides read TGTGCCACCGCGCGACCTGACAGGGGGAGAGATCAGCCCCAGCATTTT.

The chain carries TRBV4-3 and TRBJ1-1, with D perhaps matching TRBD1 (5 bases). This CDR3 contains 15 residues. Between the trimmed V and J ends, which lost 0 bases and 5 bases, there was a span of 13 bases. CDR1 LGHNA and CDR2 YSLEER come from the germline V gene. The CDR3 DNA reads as TGCGCCAGCAGCCAAGATTGGGGCAGGGCGACTGAAGCTTTCTTT. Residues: CASSQDWGRATEAFF.